The T cell receptor beta chain described here comes from a study of blood T cell repertoires in COVID-19. Overall study context: Some COVID-19 samples were acute and others convalescent; all came from the United States, Italy and Spain. PBMCs, B-cell-depleted T cells, or T cells provided the cDNA or gDNA that made up the material.

The authors' processing: Scientists estimated how many nucleated cells there were by amplifying reference gene primers. TCRdb's copy holds only in-frame clones and misses some; the assay was immunoSEQ multiplex PCR. V and J calls and clone size come straight from that table; D and trimming were deduced from the DNA. The table records 220,000 or so clones, 86% of them present only once. Germline V gene data show CDR1 as DFQATT and CDR2 as SNEGSKA (reference sequence). V was trimmed by 6 bases and J by 4 bases, leaving 4 bases between them. The CDR3 covers 10 residues. Seattle cases were enrolled at active infection and followed longitudinally.

The source is a woman aged 45-65 years with COVID-19, enrolled during active disease. The specimen was peripheral blood. This chain joins TRBV20-1 and TRBJ1-3; D not resolved. The CDR3 nucleotides read TGCAGTGCGGAGGGAAACACCATATATTTT. Protein: CSAEGNTIYF.